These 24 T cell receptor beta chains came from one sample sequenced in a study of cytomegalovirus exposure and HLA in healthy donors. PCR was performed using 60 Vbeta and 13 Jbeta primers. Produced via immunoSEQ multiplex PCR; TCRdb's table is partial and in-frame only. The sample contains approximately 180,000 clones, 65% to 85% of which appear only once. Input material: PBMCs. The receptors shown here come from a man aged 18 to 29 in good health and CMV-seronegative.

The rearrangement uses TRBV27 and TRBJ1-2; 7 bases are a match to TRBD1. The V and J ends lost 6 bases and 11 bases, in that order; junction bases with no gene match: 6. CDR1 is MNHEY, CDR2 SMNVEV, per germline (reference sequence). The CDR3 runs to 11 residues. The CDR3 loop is CASRRGPVYTF. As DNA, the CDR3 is TGTGCCAGCAGAAGGGGGCCCGTATACACCTTC.

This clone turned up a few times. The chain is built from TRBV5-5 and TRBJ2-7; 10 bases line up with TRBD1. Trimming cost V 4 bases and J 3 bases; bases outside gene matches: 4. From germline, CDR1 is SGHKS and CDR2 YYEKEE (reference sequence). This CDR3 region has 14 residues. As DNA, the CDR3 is TGTGCCAGCAGCACGGGACAGGGGAACTACGAGCAGTACTTC. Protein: CASSTGQGNYEQYF.

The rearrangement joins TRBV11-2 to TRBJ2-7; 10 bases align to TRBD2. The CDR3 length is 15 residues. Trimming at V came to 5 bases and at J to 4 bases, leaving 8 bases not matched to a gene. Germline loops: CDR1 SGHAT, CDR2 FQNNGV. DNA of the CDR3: TGTGCCAGCAGCCCCGAGCGGGGGGGCGGGTACGAGCAGTACTTC. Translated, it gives CASSPERGGGYEQYF.

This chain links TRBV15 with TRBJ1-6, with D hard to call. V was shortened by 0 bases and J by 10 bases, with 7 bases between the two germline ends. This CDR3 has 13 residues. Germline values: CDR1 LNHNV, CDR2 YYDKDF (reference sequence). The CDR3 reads CATSRDPQSPLHF. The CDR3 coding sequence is TGTGCCACCAGCAGAGATCCACAATCACCCCTCCACTTT.

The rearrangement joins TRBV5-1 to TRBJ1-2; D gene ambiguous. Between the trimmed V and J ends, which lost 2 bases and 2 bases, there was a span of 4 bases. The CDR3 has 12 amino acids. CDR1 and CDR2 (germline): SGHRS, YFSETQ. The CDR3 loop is CASSFGNYGYTF. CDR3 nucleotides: TGCGCCAGCAGCTTCGGGAACTATGGCTACACCTTC. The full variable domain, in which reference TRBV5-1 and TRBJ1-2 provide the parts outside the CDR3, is KAGVTQTPRYLIKTRGQQVTLSCSPISGHRSVSWYQQTPGQGLQFLFEYFSETQRNKGNFPGRFSGRQFSNSRSEMNVSTLELGDSALYLCASSFGNYGYTFGSGTRLTVV.

CDR3: CASRNDDRNIRELFF. CDR3 coding DNA: TGTGCCAGCAGGAACGACGACAGGAATATCAGGGAGCTGTTTTTT. The chain uses TRBV6-5 and TRBJ2-2, with a tentative D call TRBD1 (6 bases). V was shortened by 6 bases and J by 9 bases, with 20 bases between the two germline ends. Germline assignment: CDR1 MNHEY and CDR2 SVGAGI. The CDR3 is 15 amino acids.

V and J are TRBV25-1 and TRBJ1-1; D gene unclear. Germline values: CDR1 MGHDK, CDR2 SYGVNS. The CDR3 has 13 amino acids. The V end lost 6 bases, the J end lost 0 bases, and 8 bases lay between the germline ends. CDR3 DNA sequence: TGTGCCAGCAGGGGCGGGGTGAACACTGAAGCTTTCTTT. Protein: CASRGGVNTEAFF.

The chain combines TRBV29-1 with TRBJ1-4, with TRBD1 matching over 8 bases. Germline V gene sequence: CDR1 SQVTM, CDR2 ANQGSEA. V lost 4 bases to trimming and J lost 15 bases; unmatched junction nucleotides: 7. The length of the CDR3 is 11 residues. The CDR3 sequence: CSVAAGQEVFF. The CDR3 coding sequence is TGCAGCGTTGCCGCGGGACAGGAGGTGTTTTTT.

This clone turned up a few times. CDR3 bases: TGTGCCAGCAGCTTAGGTAGCGGGATATATACCGAGCAGTACTTC. Amino acid sequence: CASSLGSGIYTEQYF. The chain carries TRBV11-2 and TRBJ2-7; 8 bases line up with TRBD2. Germline loops: CDR1 SGHAT, CDR2 FQNNGV. CDR3 size: 15 residues. With 1 base clipped from V and 6 bases from J, the junction kept 8 bases outside the gene matches.

Written as DNA, the CDR3 is TGTGCCAGCAGCCGAGCGGGAGCGGAGGCAGATACGCAGTATTTT. It translates to CASSRAGAEADTQYF. The chain joins TRBV7-6 to TRBJ2-3; 8 bases map to TRBD2. Losses at the gene ends were 5 bases for V and 4 bases for J; bases not matched to a gene: 8. Germline loops: CDR1 SGHVS, CDR2 FNYEAQ. The CDR3 runs 15 residues.

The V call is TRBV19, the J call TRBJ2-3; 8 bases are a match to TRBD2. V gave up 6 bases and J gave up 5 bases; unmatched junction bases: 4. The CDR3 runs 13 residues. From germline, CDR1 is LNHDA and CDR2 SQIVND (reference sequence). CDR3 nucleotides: TGTGCCAGTAGAGCCGCGGGGGGAGATACGCAGTATTTT. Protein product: CASRAAGGDTQYF.

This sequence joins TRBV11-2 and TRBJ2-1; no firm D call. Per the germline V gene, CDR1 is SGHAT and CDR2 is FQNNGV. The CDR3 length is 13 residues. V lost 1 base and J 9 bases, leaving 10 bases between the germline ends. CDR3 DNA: TGTGCCAGCAGCTTAGCTCGAGCGCTTGAGCAGTTCTTC. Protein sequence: CASSLARALEQFF.

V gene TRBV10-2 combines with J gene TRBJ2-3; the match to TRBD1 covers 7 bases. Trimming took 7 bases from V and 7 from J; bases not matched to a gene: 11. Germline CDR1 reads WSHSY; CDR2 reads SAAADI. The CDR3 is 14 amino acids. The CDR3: CASTPTGSRNTQYF. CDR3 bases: TGCGCCAGCACTCCGACAGGGAGTAGGAATACGCAGTATTTT.

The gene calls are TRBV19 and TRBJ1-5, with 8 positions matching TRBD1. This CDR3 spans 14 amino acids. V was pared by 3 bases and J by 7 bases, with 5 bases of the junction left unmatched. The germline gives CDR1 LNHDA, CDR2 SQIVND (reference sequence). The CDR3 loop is CASSIAGGGQPQHF. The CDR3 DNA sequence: TGTGCCAGTAGTATCGCAGGGGGCGGACAGCCCCAGCATTTT.

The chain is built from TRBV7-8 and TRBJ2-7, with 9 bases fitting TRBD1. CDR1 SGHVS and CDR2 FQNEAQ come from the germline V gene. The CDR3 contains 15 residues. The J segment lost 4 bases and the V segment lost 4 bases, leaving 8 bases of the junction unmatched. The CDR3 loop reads CASSSSRDREYEQYF. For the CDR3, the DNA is TGTGCCAGCAGCTCCTCCCGGGACAGGGAGTACGAGCAGTACTTC.

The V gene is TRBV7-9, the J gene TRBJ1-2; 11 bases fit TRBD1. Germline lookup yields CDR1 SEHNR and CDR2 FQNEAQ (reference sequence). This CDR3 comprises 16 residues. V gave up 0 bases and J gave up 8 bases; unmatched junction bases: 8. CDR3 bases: TGTGCCAGCAGCTTAGCGCTAGGACAGGGGGCGGAAGGCTACACCTTC. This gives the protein CASSLALGQGAEGYTF. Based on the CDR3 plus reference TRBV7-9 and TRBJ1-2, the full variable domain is DTGVSQNPRHKITKRGQNVTFRCDPISEHNRLYWYRQTLGQGPEFLTYFQNEAQLEKSRLLSDRFSAERPKGSFSTLEIQRTEQGDSAMYLCASSLALGQGAEGYTFGSGTRLTVV.

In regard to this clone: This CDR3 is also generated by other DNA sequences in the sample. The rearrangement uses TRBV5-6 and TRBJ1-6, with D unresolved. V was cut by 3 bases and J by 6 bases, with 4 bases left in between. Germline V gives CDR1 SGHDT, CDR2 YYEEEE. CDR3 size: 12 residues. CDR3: CASSSINSPLHF. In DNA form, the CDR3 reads TGTGCCAGCAGCTCAATTAATTCACCCCTCCACTTT.

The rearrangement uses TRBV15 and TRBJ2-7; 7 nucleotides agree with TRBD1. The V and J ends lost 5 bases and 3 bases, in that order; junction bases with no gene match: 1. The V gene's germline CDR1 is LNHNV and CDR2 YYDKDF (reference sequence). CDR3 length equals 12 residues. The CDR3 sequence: CATSRTGYEQYF. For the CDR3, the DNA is TGTGCCACCAGCCGGACAGGCTACGAGCAGTACTTC.

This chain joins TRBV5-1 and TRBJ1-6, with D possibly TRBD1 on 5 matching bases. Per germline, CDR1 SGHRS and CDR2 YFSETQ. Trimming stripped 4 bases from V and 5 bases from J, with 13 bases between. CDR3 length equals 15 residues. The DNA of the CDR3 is TGCGCCAGCAGCAGGACGTCGGGGGATAATTCACCCCTCCACTTT. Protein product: CASSRTSGDNSPLHF.

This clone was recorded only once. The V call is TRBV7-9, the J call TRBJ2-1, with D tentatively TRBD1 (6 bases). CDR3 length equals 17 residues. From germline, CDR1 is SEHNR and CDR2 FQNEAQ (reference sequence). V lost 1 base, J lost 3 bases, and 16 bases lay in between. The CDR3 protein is CASSLGTQGWDYNEQFF. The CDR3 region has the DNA TGTGCCAGCAGCTTAGGGACACAGGGTTGGGACTACAATGAGCAGTTCTTC. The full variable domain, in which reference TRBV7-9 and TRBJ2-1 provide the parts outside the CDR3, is DTGVSQNPRHKITKRGQNVTFRCDPISEHNRLYWYRQTLGQGPEFLTYFQNEAQLEKSRLLSDRFSAERPKGSFSTLEIQRTEQGDSAMYLCASSLGTQGWDYNEQFFGPGTRLTVL.

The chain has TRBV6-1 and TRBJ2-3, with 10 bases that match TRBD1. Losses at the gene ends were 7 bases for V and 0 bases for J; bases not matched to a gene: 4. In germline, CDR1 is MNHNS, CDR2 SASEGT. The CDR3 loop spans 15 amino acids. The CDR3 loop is CASKPGQGSTDTQYF. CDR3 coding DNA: TGTGCCAGCAAACCGGGACAGGGGAGCACAGATACGCAGTATTTT.

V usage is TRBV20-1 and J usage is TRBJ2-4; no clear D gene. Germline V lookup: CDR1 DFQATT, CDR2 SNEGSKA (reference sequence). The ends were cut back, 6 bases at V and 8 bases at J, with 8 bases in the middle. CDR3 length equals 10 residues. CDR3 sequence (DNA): TGCAGTGCCTTTTTCGACATTCAGTACTTC. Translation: CSAFFDIQYF.

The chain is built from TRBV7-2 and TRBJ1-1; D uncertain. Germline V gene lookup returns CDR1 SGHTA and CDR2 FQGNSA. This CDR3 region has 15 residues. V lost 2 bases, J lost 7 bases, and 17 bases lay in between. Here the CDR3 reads CASSLSYSGDREAFF. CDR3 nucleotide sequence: TGTGCCAGCAGCTTATCCTACAGCGGCGATCGTGAAGCTTTCTTT.

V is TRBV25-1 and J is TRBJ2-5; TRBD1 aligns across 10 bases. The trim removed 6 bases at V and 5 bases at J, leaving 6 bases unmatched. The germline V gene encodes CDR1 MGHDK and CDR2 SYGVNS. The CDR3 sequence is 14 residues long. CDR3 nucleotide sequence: TGTGCCAGCAGCTCAGGACAGGGGGATGAGACCCAGTACTTC. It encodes CASSSGQGDETQYF.